The entry below gives a single T cell receptor (beta chain) sequence along with its context. With 4 bases removed from V and 7 bases from J, the gap between germline ends came to 19 bases. This CDR3 region has 15 residues. Germline lookup yields CDR1 SGHDN and CDR2 FVKESK. These data belong to a study of blood T cell repertoires in COVID-19. Study as a whole: The origin of the acute and convalescent COVID-19 samples was the United States, Italy and Spain. The cDNA or gDNA used as material had been derived from T cells, B-cell-depleted T cells, or PBMCs.

TCRdb keeps only in-frame clones here, not all; method: immunoSEQ multiplex PCR. The sample carries about 28,000 clones, 75% to 90% recorded once. The sequenced sample was peripheral blood. This TCR derives from a man between 70 and 80 years old with active COVID-19. The J gene is TRBJ1-1, the V gene TRBV14; no clear D gene. The CDR3 loop is CASSPSGLSGYEAFF. The CDR3 DNA reads TGTGCCAGCAGCCCCTCGGGTCTGAGTGGATATGAAGCTTTCTTT.